This T cell receptor (beta chain) was documented in a study of T cells in Graves' hyperthyroidism and ophthalmopathy. Findings and limits, study-wide: The model's output predicted ophthalmopathy at a median of around 7 months prior to onset.

V was cut by 5 bases and J by 8 bases, with 16 bases left in between. CDR3 length equals 14 residues. Germline CDR1 reads MNHEY; CDR2 reads SVGEGT. Amplified regions were TCR beta CDR3 sequences from RNA transcripts. An initial round of RT-PCR targeting the TCR CDR3 relied on the HTBI primer set. TCRdb recomputed calls from the multiplex PCR reads with MiXCR, one row per CDR3 protein. The sample holds 250,000 to 300,000 distinct CDR3 sequences, 14% to 15% seen once. Points on this clonotype: The antigen is unknown. A much bigger clone sits one base away, suggesting this may be a read error.

The material sequenced was blood. V usage is TRBV6-2 or TRBV6-3 and J usage is TRBJ2-1; tentatively, D is TRBD1 (6 bases). The receptor comes from a woman between 40 and 55 years old with Graves' hyperthyroidism that later progressed to Graves' ophthalmopathy. The CDR3 sequence is CASSGGYARDEQFF. CDR3 sequence (DNA): TGTGCCAGCAGTGGGGGCTATGCCCGGGATGAGCAGTTCTTC.